The subject of this entry is one T cell receptor (beta chain). A few counts support this clone. Its antigen is unknown. Base qualities are not provided; no much larger clone lies one nucleotide away. CEF-cultured naive and memory CD4+ T cell DNA received survey-level immunoSEQ TCR-beta sequencing. In the source study's methods: Preprocessing removed nonproductive sequences and CDR3s not starting with C, not ending with F or W, or shorter than 7 amino acids. Antigen-specific clonotypes were called with the MANAFEST web app on the basis of expansion relative to the reference and to other culture wells. A clone was considered positive if the clone showed significant expansion compared with the reference culture in 2 of 3 replicate wells at an FDR below 0.05. A further requirement for positive clones was significant expansion compared with all other tandem wells, along with an odds ratio above 5. Cultured and uncultured naive and memory CD4+ repertoires were searched for CDR3s previously identified as spike- and CEF-reactive. After three terminal residues were trimmed from each end, CDR3 homology was quantified as pairwise Levenshtein distance using the stringdist R package. The clones in this table, taken by TCRdb from immuneACCESS, are in-frame only. Not every clone is retained; where verified, under half of the shortfall comes from an unresolved V gene, and the cause of the rest is unknown. That table supplies the V and J calls and clone size; D and trimming were determined from the DNA. Here the sample has about 41,000 clones; approximately 81% occur a single time. The ten largest clones add up to 3.5% to 5.5% of the sample.

These data are taken from a study of CD4 T cells in relation to SARS-CoV-2 and coronaviruses (dated by TCRdb to about 2021). Regarding the study in general: In the ViraFEST assay, PBMCs were cultured with antigen for 9 to 10 days, after which TCR beta CDR3s were sequenced to identify antigen-specific clonal expansions. A median age of around 35 years, with a range of about 21 to 75 years, was recorded for the full convalescent cohort of approximately 12 patients. The approximately 12 convalescent patients included 8 males and 4 females; two subjects were Hispanic. Using patient-derived lymphoblastoid cell lines, the shared crossreactive spike epitopes were mapped to their HLA restriction. At the level of individual TCR clonotypes, the study evaluated whether memory CD4+ T cells crossreact between the spike proteins of SARS-CoV-2 and those of common cold coronaviruses. The Adaptive Biotechnologies TCR-sequencing kit was used for samples from three pre-COVID donors and for the naive versus memory experiments, whereas the other data were Illumina-based. For other donors in the study, expansion assays were sequenced with a different, Illumina-based TCR-beta assay. The research as a whole found: No donor contributed both pre-pandemic and post-infection samples, which limited tracing the source of pre-existing responses. Compared with monoreactive clones, crossreactive clones had significantly weaker SARS-CoV-2-driven expansion, a result consistent with antigenic imprinting. Crossreactivity analysis was centred on spike protein, so crossreactivity against other viral proteins was not assessed. Naive versus memory sequencing indicated that memory recall responses, rather than primary responses primed during culture, are detected by the assay. In roughly 65% of donors, memory CD4+ clonotypes turned up that crossrecognized SARS-CoV-2 and at least one common cold coronavirus spike. The study was limited by small numbers of patients and tested TCRs.

Naive and memory CD4+ T cells were separated from cryopreserved PBMCs through CD4 enrichment, which was followed by EasySep naive CD4+ T cell enrichment. For about eleven days, sorted naive or memory CD4+ T cells (10^5) were cultured at a 1:1 ratio with T cell-depleted PBMCs and CEF peptides. Triplicate replicate wells were generally used for each peptide culture condition. PBMCs were isolated from leukapheresis product or whole blood by Ficoll-Paque PLUS gradient centrifugation. PBMCs were either used fresh in the expansion assay or cryopreserved at -140 degrees C. The QIAamp Micro DNA Kit was used to extract genomic DNA from the CD4+ T cells. A distance of 16 bases separates the germline ends of V and J, which lose 0 bases and 5 bases respectively. From its cysteine to its phenylalanine, the CDR3 spans 17 amino acids. The DNA shown is the 51-base CDR3, in frame from base 1. Based on the germline V gene, the CDR1 and CDR2 sequences are LGHNA and YSLEER.

Recombination joined TRBV4-3 with TRBJ1-4; the D gene lacks a confident call. Sequenced: naive CD4+ T cells from PBMCs, cultured in vitro. The cell subset or site tag for this specimen amounts to: naive CD4+ T cells isolated by negative enrichment. The sequence derives from an adult with COVID-19. The CDR3 loop reads CASSQDFGPAHNEKLFF. The sequenced DNA: TGCGCCAGCAGCCAAGATTTCGGCCCTGCCCACAATGAAAAACTGTTTTTT.